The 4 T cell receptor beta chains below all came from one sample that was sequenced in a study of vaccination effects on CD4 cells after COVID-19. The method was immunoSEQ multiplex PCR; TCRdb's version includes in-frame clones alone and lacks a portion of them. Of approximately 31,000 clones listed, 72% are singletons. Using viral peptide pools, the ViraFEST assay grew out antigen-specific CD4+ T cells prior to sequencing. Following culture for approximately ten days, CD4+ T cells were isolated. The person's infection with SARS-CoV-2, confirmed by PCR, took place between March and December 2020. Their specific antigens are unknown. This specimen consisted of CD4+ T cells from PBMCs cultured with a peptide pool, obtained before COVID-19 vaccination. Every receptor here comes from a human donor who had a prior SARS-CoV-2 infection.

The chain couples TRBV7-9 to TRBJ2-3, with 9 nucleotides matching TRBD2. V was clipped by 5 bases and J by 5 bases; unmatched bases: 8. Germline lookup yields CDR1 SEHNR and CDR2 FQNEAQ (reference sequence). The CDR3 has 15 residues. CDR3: CASSHSGRMEDTQYF. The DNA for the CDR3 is TGTGCCAGCAGCCATAGCGGGAGAATGGAAGATACGCAGTATTTT.

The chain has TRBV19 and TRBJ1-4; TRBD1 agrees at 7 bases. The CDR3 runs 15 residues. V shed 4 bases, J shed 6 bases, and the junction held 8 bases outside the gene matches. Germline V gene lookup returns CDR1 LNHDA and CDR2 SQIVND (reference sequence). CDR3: CASSTGDSLDEKLFF. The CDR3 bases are TGTGCCAGTAGTACGGGGGACAGTTTAGATGAAAAACTGTTTTTT.

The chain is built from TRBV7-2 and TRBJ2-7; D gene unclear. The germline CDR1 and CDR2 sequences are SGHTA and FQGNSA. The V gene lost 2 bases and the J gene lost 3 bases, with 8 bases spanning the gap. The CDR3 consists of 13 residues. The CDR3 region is CASSLNRVYEQYF. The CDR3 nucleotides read TGTGCCAGCAGCTTAAACCGGGTCTACGAGCAGTACTTC. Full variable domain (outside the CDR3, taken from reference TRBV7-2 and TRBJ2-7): GAGVSQSPSNKVTEKGKDVELRCDPISGHTALYWYRQSLGQGLEFLIYFQGNSAPDKSGLPSDRFSAERTGGSVSTLTIQRTQQEDSAVYLCASSLNRVYEQYFGPGTRLTVT.

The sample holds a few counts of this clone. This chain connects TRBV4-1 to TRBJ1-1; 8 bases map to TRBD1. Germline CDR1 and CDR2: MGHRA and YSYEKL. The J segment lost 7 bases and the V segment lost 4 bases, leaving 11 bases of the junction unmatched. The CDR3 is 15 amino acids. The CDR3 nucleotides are TGCGCCAGCAGCCGATCCGAGACAGGGGTGATTGAAGCTTTCTTT. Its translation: CASSRSETGVIEAFF.